A selection of T cell receptor beta chains follows, all from one sample in a study of T cell clonotyping in hematopoietic cell transplantation. Generated by immunoSEQ multiplex PCR, the TCRdb table keeps only in-frame clones and is missing some. Of approximately 8,800 clones in the sample, roughly four fifths were seen once. Sequences were derived from PBMCs, sampled at the time of graft-versus-host disease after allogeneic stem cell transplant. These receptors were collected from a male patient aged 60-70 years who had an allogeneic stem cell transplant from an unrelated donor, so the T cells may come from the graft donor. Some clones in this sample may be carry-over from other donors' samples. The CDR3 runs from the conserved cysteine through the conserved F or W. Each record gives: V gene, D gene, J gene, clone size, CDR3 protein, CDR3 DNA. D genes are given only for firm matches. Size values are once, few and many counts, or a class for expanded clones, and some rows have none.

TRBV11-1	-	TRBJ2-2	-	CASSPYTGTGELFF	TGTGCCAGCAGCCCCTACACAGGAACCGGGGAGCTGTTTTTT
TRBV2	-	TRBJ2-7	-	CASRGQTYEQYF	TGTGCCAGCAGAGGGCAAACCTACGAGCAGTACTTC
TRBV19	-	TRBJ2-2	-	CASSNPGLVGELFF	TGTGCCAGTAGTAATCCAGGGTTGGTCGGGGAGCTGTTTTTT
TRBV9	-	TRBJ1-4	once	CASNPSGGTNEKLFF	TGTGCCAGCAACCCCTCGGGGGGTACTAATGAAAAACTGTTTTTT
TRBV7-9	-	TRBJ1-2	-	CASSPLGGGYTF	TGTGCCAGCAGCCCCCTAGGAGGTGGCTACACCTTC
TRBV4-1	TRBD1	TRBJ2-5	-	CASSRLPGQRLYQETQYF	TGCGCCAGCAGCCGACTACCGGGACAGCGATTGTACCAAGAGACCCAGTACTTC
TRBV4-3	-	TRBJ2-7	-	CASSQDLTDEQYF	TGCGCCAGCAGCCAAGATTTGACGGACGAGCAGTACTTC
TRBV27	-	TRBJ1-6	-	CASSSRVSPLHF	TGTGCCAGCAGTTCCAGGGTTTCACCCCTCCACTTT
TRBV7-2	-	TRBJ1-2	-	CASSLDLQGYGYTF	TGTGCCAGCAGCTTAGACCTACAGGGTTATGGCTACACCTTC
TRBV2	TRBD1	TRBJ1-5	once	CASSDDRGDQPQHF	TGTGCCAGCAGTGATGACAGGGGGGATCAGCCCCAGCATTTT
TRBV9	-	TRBJ1-3	once	CASSATGDTIYF	TGTGCCAGCAGCGCAACAGGTGACACCATATATTTT
TRBV6-5	-	TRBJ1-5	-	CASRLEGPNQPQHF	TGTGCCAGCAGATTAGAAGGGCCCAATCAGCCCCAGCATTTT
TRBV19	-	TRBJ1-6	-	CASSIQDDSPLHF	TGTGCCAGTAGTATACAGGACGACTCACCCCTCCACTTT
TRBV7-2	TRBD2	TRBJ2-1	-	CASSLRLAGAKQFF	TGTGCCAGCAGCTTACGGCTAGCGGGGGCCAAGCAGTTCTTC
TRBV7-2	-	TRBJ1-5	-	CASSPFWGDSSSNQPQHF	TGTGCCAGCAGCCCCTTTTGGGGAGACAGCTCTAGCAATCAGCCCCAGCATTTT
TRBV25-1	TRBD1	TRBJ2-7	few	CASSVHDRARNEQYF	TGTGCCAGCAGTGTCCACGACAGGGCCAGGAACGAGCAGTACTTC
TRBV9	-	TRBJ2-7	medium-sized	CASRWARWHYEQYF	TGTGCCAGTCGTTGGGCGCGGTGGCACTACGAGCAGTACTTC
TRBV7-2	TRBD2	TRBJ2-3	-	CASSLAVAGITDTQYF	TGTGCCAGCAGCTTAGCTGTAGCGGGGATCACAGATACGCAGTATTTT
TRBV28	-	TRBJ2-2	-	CASSLGNSGELFF	TGTGCCAGCAGTCTCGGGAACTCCGGGGAGCTGTTTTTT
TRBV5-4	-	TRBJ2-5	once	CASSLGTTGETQYF	TGTGCCAGCAGCTTGGGGACAACCGGGGAGACCCAGTACTTC
TRBV28	TRBD1	TRBJ1-1	-	CASRPDRGPGWAFF	TGTGCCAGCAGGCCAGACAGGGGCCCTGGGTGGGCTTTCTTT
TRBV4-2	-	TRBJ2-1	-	CASSQEQGGYNEQFF	TGTGCCAGCAGCCAAGAGCAAGGGGGTTACAATGAGCAGTTCTTC
TRBV7-3	-	TRBJ1-1	-	CASSSSPNTEAFF	TGTGCCAGCAGCTCTAGCCCGAACACTGAAGCTTTCTTT
TRBV10-3	-	TRBJ1-6	-	CATGPGRSPLHF	TGTGCCACCGGACCTGGCCGTTCACCCCTCCACTTT
TRBV7-2	-	TRBJ2-7	-	CASSLAGGAGESYEQYF	TGTGCCAGCAGCTTAGCGGGGGGGGCAGGAGAGAGCTACGAGCAGTACTTC
TRBV7-2	TRBD1	TRBJ1-3	-	CASSLTGGGNTIYF	TGTGCCAGCAGCTTAACAGGGGGTGGAAACACCATATATTTT
TRBV29-1	-	TRBJ1-2	-	CSVRESEGYGYTF	TGCAGCGTTCGTGAATCCGAGGGATATGGCTACACCTTC
TRBV10-3	-	TRBJ1-1	-	CASGGQAGNTEAFF	TGTGCCAGCGGGGGCCAGGCGGGGAACACTGAAGCTTTCTTT
TRBV7-9	TRBD2	TRBJ2-3	-	CASSPRGGTDTQYF	TGTGCCAGCAGCCCGCGGGGGGGCACAGATACGCAGTATTTT
TRBV6-5	-	TRBJ2-7	-	CASSYSKGGGLYEQYF	TGTGCCAGCAGTTACTCGAAAGGAGGGGGCTTATACGAGCAGTACTTC
TRBV4-3	-	TRBJ2-7	-	CASSQGPGHFYEQYF	TGCGCCAGCAGCCAAGGTCCTGGACACTTCTACGAGCAGTACTTC
TRBV7-9	TRBD1	TRBJ1-2	-	CASSHGQGFYGYTF	TGTGCCAGCAGCCACGGACAGGGGTTCTATGGCTACACCTTC
TRBV11-2	-	TRBJ2-6	-	CASSRKGALGANVLTF	TGTGCCAGCAGCCGGAAAGGGGCTCTGGGGGCCAACGTCCTGACTTTC
TRBV28	TRBD1	TRBJ1-5	-	CASSLFFGQDQPQHF	TGTGCCAGCAGTTTATTCTTCGGACAGGATCAGCCCCAGCATTTT
TRBV25-1	-	TRBJ2-5	-	CASSNPALAVETQYF	TGTGCCAGCAGTAACCCAGCCCTGGCCGTGGAGACCCAGTACTTC
TRBV6-1	TRBD1	TRBJ1-2	-	CASSDYRGLKGYTF	TGTGCCAGCAGTGACTACAGGGGGCTAAAGGGCTACACCTTC
TRBV23-1	-	TRBJ1-6	-	CASSQYGPRVDRNSPLHF	TGCGCCAGCAGTCAATATGGGCCCCGGGTTGACCGTAATTCACCCCTCCACTTT
TRBV5-1	-	TRBJ1-5	-	CASSLLAGDQPQHF	TGCGCCAGCAGCTTGTTAGCCGGGGATCAGCCCCAGCATTTT
TRBV29-1	-	TRBJ2-5	-	CSVDADGAWKTQYF	TGCAGCGTTGACGCGGACGGGGCGTGGAAGACCCAGTACTTC
TRBV5-4	TRBD1	TRBJ1-2	-	CASSDRVGYYGYTF	TGTGCCAGCAGTGACAGGGTCGGTTACTATGGCTACACCTTC
TRBV11-1	-	TRBJ1-1	-	CASSPSRDAEAFF	TGTGCCAGCAGCCCGTCCAGGGACGCTGAAGCTTTCTTT
TRBV28	-	TRBJ2-2	-	CASSLRVSTGELFF	TGTGCCAGCAGTTTAAGGGTATCGACCGGGGAGCTGTTTTTT
TRBV30	-	TRBJ1-5	-	CAWEGLSQPQHF	TGTGCCTGGGAGGGACTAAGCCAGCCCCAGCATTTT
TRBV21-1	-	TRBJ2-2	few	CASSNRLGQGAAGELFF	TGTGCCAGCAGCAATCGCCTCGGACAGGGGGCGGCCGGGGAGCTGTTTTTT
TRBV29-1	-	TRBJ2-3	-	CSVDGRLDTQYF	TGCAGCGTTGACGGCAGACTAGATACGCAGTATTTT
TRBV18	-	TRBJ2-7	-	CASSSFQGDYEQYF	TGTGCCAGCTCATCGTTCCAGGGTGACTACGAGCAGTACTTC
TRBV9	-	TRBJ2-7	medium-sized	CASSVDDYEQYF	TGTGCCAGCAGCGTAGACGACTACGAGCAGTACTTC
TRBV19	TRBD2	TRBJ2-3	-	CASTGGAGRADTQYF	TGTGCCAGTACCGGGGGGGCCGGTCGCGCAGATACGCAGTATTTT
TRBV6-1	TRBD1	TRBJ1-2	-	CASSVSGDSIRGYTF	TGTGCCAGCAGTGTTTCAGGGGACAGCATCAGAGGCTACACCTTC
TRBV29-1	-	TRBJ2-2	-	CSALGQSNTGELFF	TGCAGCGCACTAGGACAGTCCAACACCGGGGAGCTGTTTTTT
TRBV10-3	-	TRBJ2-7	-	CAISERRPDSYEQYF	TGTGCCATCAGTGAGCGCAGGCCTGACTCCTACGAGCAGTACTTC
TRBV5-6	-	TRBJ1-2	-	CASSFGENYGYTF	TGTGCCAGCAGCTTCGGCGAGAACTATGGCTACACCTTC
TRBV5-4	TRBD2	TRBJ2-5	-	CASSLRELAGSSGTQYF	TGTGCCAGCAGCTTGCGCGAACTAGCGGGCTCATCGGGGACCCAGTACTTC
TRBV10-3	-	TRBJ2-3	-	CAIRGPIVTDTQYF	TGTGCCATCAGGGGGCCCATAGTCACAGATACGCAGTATTTT
TRBV7-2	-	TRBJ1-3	-	CASSITGNSGNTIYF	TGTGCCAGCAGCATAACAGGGAACTCTGGAAACACCATATATTTT
TRBV6-5	-	TRBJ2-2	-	CASSSTGLGTGELFF	TGTGCCAGCAGCTCAACAGGGTTGGGCACCGGGGAGCTGTTTTTT
TRBV19	TRBD1	TRBJ1-1	-	CASSPQTGITEAFF	TGTGCCAGTAGTCCCCAGACAGGGATAACTGAAGCTTTCTTT
TRBV28	-	TRBJ1-2	-	CASSVNYGYTF	TGTGCCAGCAGTGTTAACTATGGCTACACCTTC
TRBV2	TRBD1	TRBJ1-2	-	CASRWTGGYGYTF	TGTGCCAGCAGATGGACAGGGGGCTATGGCTACACCTTC
TRBV7-6	-	TRBJ2-7	-	CASSLTEGDPYEQYF	TGTGCCAGCAGCTTGACGGAAGGGGACCCCTACGAGCAGTACTTC